Listed here are 30 T cell receptor beta chains from one sample, sequenced in a study of STAT5B mutations in CD4+ large granular lymphocyte leukemia. Some clones are missing from TCRdb's copy, which holds only in-frame ones; the method was immunoSEQ multiplex PCR. In the table there are roughly 26,000 clones, 80% to 85% of which are singletons. The sample comprised CD4+ T cells from blood buffy coats. The source of these receptors is a human donor in good health.

The CDR3 DNA follows: TGTGCCAGCAGCTCGGGACAAACCAAAAACATTCAGTACTTC. Its translation: CASSSGQTKNIQYF. The chain employs TRBV7-2 and TRBJ2-4; perhaps TRBD1 as D (6 bases). Germline lookup yields CDR1 SGHTA and CDR2 FQGNSA. V lost 4 bases and J 2 bases, leaving 9 bases between the germline ends. The CDR3 is made up of 14 amino acids. The full variable domain, its missing parts supplied by reference TRBV7-2 and TRBJ2-4, is GAGVSQSPSNKVTEKGKDVELRCDPISGHTALYWYRQSLGQGLEFLIYFQGNSAPDKSGLPSDRFSAERTGGSVSTLTIQRTQQEDSAVYLCASSSGQTKNIQYFGAGTRLSVL.

The chain employs TRBV5-1 and TRBJ2-2, with D uncertain. The V and J ends lost 4 bases and 7 bases respectively, with 11 bases between them. Germline V lookup: CDR1 SGHRS, CDR2 YFSETQ. This CDR3 has 13 residues. The DNA of the CDR3 is TGCGCCAGCAGCCTGTACACCGGCGGGGAGCTGTTTTTT. Residues: CASSLYTGGELFF.

J is TRBJ1-6 and V is TRBV6-1; D is possibly TRBD1 (5 bases). The V and J ends lost 3 bases and 19 bases respectively, with 13 bases between them. Per germline, CDR1 MNHNS and CDR2 SASEGT. This CDR3 contains 11 residues. In nucleotides, the CDR3 is TGTGCCAGCAGTGAGTTTGGGGGTCCTCACTTT. This encodes CASSEFGGPHF.

The chain carries TRBV6-1 and TRBJ1-2, with 7 positions matching TRBD1. This CDR3 spans 16 amino acids. J lost 5 bases, V lost 1 base, and 10 bases had no gene match. CDR1 MNHNS and CDR2 SASEGT come from the germline V gene. The CDR3, as DNA: TGTGCCAGCAGTGAAGAGGGGGCGGCAGGGGATTATGGCTACACCTTC. As protein: CASSEEGAAGDYGYTF.

The gene calls are TRBV6-1 and TRBJ2-2; D not resolved. The CDR3 runs to 14 residues. V was pared by 3 bases and J by 7 bases, with 12 bases between. The germline V gene encodes CDR1 MNHNS and CDR2 SASEGT. CDR3 residues: CASSENLRGGELFF. DNA for the CDR3: TGTGCCAGCAGTGAGAATCTGCGAGGCGGGGAGCTGTTTTTT.

The V and J genes are TRBV7-9 and TRBJ2-7; TRBD1 agrees at 8 bases. Germline V gene lookup returns CDR1 SEHNR and CDR2 FQNEAQ (reference sequence). The CDR3 runs 14 residues. J was trimmed by 6 bases and V by 1 base; bases with no gene match: 5. In DNA form, the CDR3 reads TGTGCCAGCAGCTTAGTCGGACAGGGAGGCGAGCAGTACGTC. Residues: CASSLVGQGGEQYV.

The chain joins TRBV7-2 to TRBJ1-2, with 10 bases aligning to TRBD1. Germline-derived CDR1 and CDR2 are SGHTA and FQGNSA. The CDR3 extends over 13 amino acids. V was pared by 5 bases and J by 4 bases, with 1 base of the junction left unmatched. The CDR3 bases are TGTGCCAGCAGCCGGGACAGGGGCTATGGCTACACCTTC. Translated: CASSRDRGYGYTF.

The chain couples TRBV5-4 to TRBJ2-2; 9 positions match TRBD1. Germline V gene lookup returns CDR1 SGHNT and CDR2 YYREEE (reference sequence). V trimming: 4 bases; J trimming: 3 bases; junction bases outside the gene matches: 10. The CDR3 spans 17 residues. CDR3 sequence reads: CASSPTGTGIHTGELFF. CDR3 DNA sequence: TGTGCCAGCAGCCCGACCGGGACAGGGATTCACACCGGGGAGCTGTTTTTT.

The genes are TRBV7-6 and TRBJ1-2; TRBD1 is a possible D gene (6 bases). Germline V gives CDR1 SGHVS, CDR2 FNYEAQ. This CDR3 comprises 13 residues. The V end was cut by 5 bases, the J end by 1 base, with 8 bases between. The CDR3 coding sequence is TGTGCCAGCAGCCCGGACAGTAACTATGGCTACACCTTC. Translated, it gives CASSPDSNYGYTF.

This clone was recorded once. This chain's CDR3 is CASGKGVRGARDLPQHF. Written as DNA, the CDR3 is TGTGCCAGCGGTAAAGGCGTTCGGGGGGCGAGGGATCTGCCCCAGCATTTT. This chain connects TRBV27 to TRBJ1-5, with D possibly being TRBD1 (6 bases). This CDR3 spans 17 amino acids. The V gene's germline CDR1 is MNHEY and CDR2 SMNVEV (reference sequence). The V end was cut by 8 bases, the J end by 9 bases, with 29 bases between.

This clone has just a few counts. J is TRBJ1-5 and V is TRBV6-1; unclear D gene. Germline CDR1 and CDR2: MNHNS and SASEGT. The CDR3 is 13 residues long. The V gene lost 6 bases and the J gene lost 6 bases, with 12 bases spanning the gap. This CDR3 is CASRVSVGQPQHF. CDR3 nucleotides: TGTGCCAGCAGGGTCAGCGTGGGTCAGCCCCAGCATTTT.

The chain is built from TRBV12-5 and TRBJ1-1; D is ambiguous. Trimming stripped 5 bases from V and 1 base from J, with 11 bases between. CDR1 is LGHNT and CDR2 is FRNRAP in the germline V gene. The CDR3 totals 14 residues. The CDR3 DNA is TGTGCTAGTGGTCAATTGAATCAGAACACTGAAGCTTTCTTT. This gives the protein CASGQLNQNTEAFF.

The chain joins TRBV5-1 to TRBJ2-5; 15 nucleotides agree with TRBD2. V was clipped by 0 bases and J by 11 bases; unmatched bases: 2. This CDR3 comprises 14 residues. CDR1 and CDR2 from the germline V gene are SGHRS and YFSETQ. The CDR3 loop is CASSLGTSGREQYF. The CDR3 coding sequence is TGCGCCAGCAGCTTGGGGACTAGCGGGAGGGAGCAGTACTTC.

This clone was detected only a few times. V gene TRBV29-1 combines with J gene TRBJ1-1, with 8 bases that match TRBD1. The V gene end was trimmed by 8 bases and the J gene end by 5 bases; junction bases not matched to a gene: 7. Looked up from germline, CDR1 is SQVTM and CDR2 is ANQGSEA. The CDR3 has 12 amino acids. This CDR3 reads CSFGQGGTEAFF. Here the CDR3 DNA reads TGCAGCTTCGGACAGGGCGGAACTGAAGCTTTCTTT.

The CDR3 coding sequence is TGTGCCAGCAGTCCCCGAGGTAGCCATGAGCAGTTCTTC. This codes for CASSPRGSHEQFF. The chain uses TRBV27 and TRBJ2-1, with D unclear. This CDR3 has 13 residues. The V gene's germline CDR1 is MNHEY and CDR2 SMNVEV (reference sequence). With 5 bases removed from V and 8 bases from J, the gap between germline ends came to 13 bases.

A single count supports this clone. The V gene is TRBV11-2, the J gene TRBJ2-1; unclear D gene. Germline V gene lookup returns CDR1 SGHAT and CDR2 FQNNGV. Between the trimmed V and J ends, which lost 2 bases and 4 bases, there was a span of 9 bases. The CDR3 is 14 residues long. The CDR3 is CASSLLLRYNEQFF. CDR3 sequence (DNA): TGTGCCAGCAGCTTATTACTCAGGTACAATGAGCAGTTCTTC.

CDR3: CASSQDTLVTDTQYF. DNA of the CDR3: TGCGCCAGCAGTCAGGATACGCTAGTCACAGATACGCAGTATTTT. The chain combines TRBV10-1 with TRBJ2-3, with no clear D. Trimming stripped 5 bases from V and 2 bases from J, with 14 bases between. Germline CDR1 WNHNN, CDR2 SYGVQD (reference sequence). CDR3 size: 15 residues.

CDR3 loop: CSVGGLAVNEQFF. The CDR3 nucleotides are TGCAGCGTGGGGGGACTAGCGGTCAATGAGCAGTTCTTC. The gene calls are TRBV29-1 and TRBJ2-1; 11 nucleotides agree with TRBD2. Losses at the gene ends were 6 bases for V and 6 bases for J; bases not matched to a gene: 4. The CDR3 consists of 13 residues. Germline V gene data show CDR1 as SQVTM and CDR2 as ANQGSEA.

The rearrangement uses TRBV18 and TRBJ2-7; D gene ambiguous. This CDR3 has 13 residues. The germline V and J ends were trimmed by 0 bases and 3 bases, with 6 bases remaining between them. Germline V lookup: CDR1 KGHSH, CDR2 LQKENI. The CDR3 is CASSPPLLYEQYF. CDR3 DNA: TGTGCCAGCTCACCACCGCTCCTCTACGAGCAGTACTTC.

This clone was counted between two and nine times. V gene TRBV10-3 combines with J gene TRBJ2-5; D might be TRBD1 or TRBD2, each matching 5 bases. CDR3 length equals 14 residues. The germline V gene encodes CDR1 ENHRY and CDR2 SYGVKD. Trimming left V 2 bases short and J 3 bases short, with 10 bases between. CDR3 nucleotide sequence: TGTGCCATCAGTGAGCCCGGGACGGAAGAGACCCAGTACTTC. Translated: CAISEPGTEETQYF.

This clone has a handful of counts. The J gene is TRBJ1-2, the V gene TRBV5-4, with D possibly matching TRBD1 (6 bases). Trimming removed 4 bases from V and 4 bases from J, with 8 bases in between. CDR3 length: 12 amino acids. Germline V gene lookup returns CDR1 SGHNT and CDR2 YYREEE (reference sequence). The CDR3 loop reads CASSEDSYGYTF. The DNA for the CDR3 is TGTGCCAGCAGCGAGGACAGCTATGGCTACACCTTC.

This sequence joins TRBV7-6 and TRBJ2-5; the D is unclear. Trimming stripped 5 bases from V and 1 base from J, with 8 bases between. The germline gives CDR1 SGHVS, CDR2 FNYEAQ. The CDR3 is made up of 13 amino acids. CDR3 region: CASSRATQETQYF. In DNA form, the CDR3 reads TGTGCCAGCAGCCGCGCCACCCAAGAGACCCAGTACTTC. Combining the CDR3 with reference TRBV7-6 and TRBJ2-5 gives the whole variable domain GAGVSQSPRYKVTKRGQDVALRCDPISGHVSLYWYRQALGQGPEFLTYFNYEAQQDKSGLPNDRFSAERPEGSISTLTIQRTEQRDSAMYRCASSRATQETQYFGPGTRLLVL.

The chain uses TRBV28 and TRBJ1-2; D is unresolved. Deletions cut 6 bases from V and 4 bases from J, with 12 bases between. Per germline, CDR1 MDHEN and CDR2 SYDVKM. The CDR3 runs 13 residues. The chain's CDR3 is CASSLQSPYGYTF. In DNA form, the CDR3 reads TGTGCCAGCAGCCTTCAGAGCCCCTATGGCTACACCTTC.

In nucleotides, the CDR3 is TGCGCCAGCAGCCTAGACGCTCTAGCGGGCGGAGATACGCAGTATTTT. Amino acid sequence: CASSLDALAGGDTQYF. The chain uses TRBV5-1 and TRBJ2-3; 8 nucleotides agree with TRBD2. The V gene's germline CDR1 is SGHRS and CDR2 YFSETQ. V lost 4 bases, J lost 5 bases, and 12 bases stayed unmatched. The CDR3 consists of 16 residues.

A few counts support this clone. The rearrangement uses TRBV14 and TRBJ2-2; D gene uncertain. The germline V gene encodes CDR1 SGHDN and CDR2 FVKESK. The CDR3 contains 16 residues. V was shortened by 1 base and J by 6 bases, with 15 bases between the two germline ends. CDR3 sequence (DNA): TGTGCCAGCAGCCAAGTAGGATCCGTGAGAGCCGGGGAGCTGTTTTTT. As protein: CASSQVGSVRAGELFF.

This chain connects TRBV19 to TRBJ2-5; 7 bases fit TRBD1. The V and J ends lost 10 bases and 1 base, in that order; junction bases with no gene match: 12. CDR1 is LNHDA, CDR2 SQIVND, per germline (reference sequence). There are 15 residues in the CDR3. Here the CDR3 DNA reads TGTGCCACCACCTCGACAGGGACCATCCAAGAGACCCAGTACTTC. Amino acids: CATTSTGTIQETQYF.

The genes are TRBV6-1 and TRBJ1-2; 9 nucleotides align to TRBD1. The CDR3 spans 14 residues. V was clipped by 6 bases and J by 2 bases; unmatched bases: 4. Germline V lookup: CDR1 MNHNS, CDR2 SASEGT. CDR3 DNA: TGTGCCAGCAGGGGACAGGGTCGGAACTATGGCTACACCTTC. This sequence encodes CASRGQGRNYGYTF.

This clone was picked up a small number of times. The chain joins TRBV28 to TRBJ2-3; the D call may be TRBD1 or TRBD2 (6 bases each). The CDR3 spans 14 residues. Germline V CDR1 and CDR2: MDHEN, SYDVKM. V lost 3 bases to trimming and J lost 3 bases, with 10 bases between them. The CDR3 protein is CASSFRGGTDTQYF. DNA of the CDR3: TGTGCCAGCAGTTTCAGGGGAGGTACAGATACGCAGTATTTT.

CDR3: CASSISGTPGHEQYV. CDR3 nucleotide sequence: TGCGCCAGCAGCATTTCCGGGACCCCCGGCCACGAGCAGTACGTC. The chain has TRBV5-1 and TRBJ2-7; tentatively, D is TRBD1 or TRBD2 (5 bases each). The germline V gene encodes CDR1 SGHRS and CDR2 YFSETQ. V lost 4 bases, J lost 5 bases, and 19 bases lay in between. CDR3 size: 15 residues.

This clone has just a few counts. J is TRBJ1-4 and V is TRBV4-2; TRBD1 is a possible D gene (6 bases). Trimming stripped 4 bases from V and 8 bases from J, with 23 bases between. This CDR3 comprises 17 residues. The V gene's germline CDR1 is LGHNA and CDR2 YNFKEQ. CDR3 in amino acids: CASSLRSRQGYEEKLFF. CDR3 DNA: TGTGCCAGCAGCCTAAGATCGAGGCAGGGGTACGAAGAAAAACTGTTTTTT.